A selection of T cell receptor beta chains follows, all from one sample in a study of T cell repertoires in cytomegalovirus infection. What these receptors recognize is not known. TCRdb independently ran MiXCR on the reads; one entry per CDR3 protein. The sample records approximately 600,000 distinct CDR3 sequences, about 40% being singletons. Source: cultured PBMCs, taken from culture after CMV antigen stimulation. Receptors were obtained from a human donor in good health (CMV status not recorded). Some clones in this sample may be carry-over from other donors' samples. CDR3s include the opening cysteine and the closing phenylalanine or tryptophan. The D gene is left open where the match is weak. Clone size is not always given. Where it is, it says once, few, many or a class for expanded clones.

clone size	V gene	CDR3 length	J gene	D gene	CDR3 protein	CDR3 DNA
few	TRBV12-3/TRBV12-4	18	TRBJ2-1	TRBD2	CASSLGLAGGRYYNEQFF	TGTGCCAGCAGCCTGGGACTAGCGGGGGGGCGATACTACAATGAGCAGTTCTTC
few	TRBV6-5	16	TRBJ1-1	NA	CASSFGSLGGNTEAFF	TGTGCCAGCAGTTTCGGGTCGTTAGGAGGGAACACTGAAGCTTTCTTT
NA	TRBV7-6	13	TRBJ1-5	NA	CASSPGRRQPQHF	TGTGCCAGCAGCCCGGGGCGGCGTCAGCCCCAGCATTTT
few	TRBV7-6	13	TRBJ2-5	NA	CASSLQLQETQYF	TGTGCCAGCAGCTTACAGCTTCAAGAGACCCAGTACTTC
NA	TRBV29-1	15	TRBJ1-2	TRBD1	CSVEVSVGTAYGYTF	TGCAGCGTTGAAGTATCGGTAGGGACAGCGTATGGCTACACCTTC
few	TRBV6-1	15	TRBJ2-1	NA	CASSSPGEQYDEQFF	TGTGCCAGCAGTTCACCCGGGGAACAGTACGATGAGCAGTTCTTC
many	TRBV5-4	11	TRBJ2-7	NA	CASGSSYEQYF	TGTGCCAGCGGTAGCTCCTACGAGCAGTACTTC
NA	TRBV4-1	16	TRBJ2-1	NA	CASSPMILVAVNEQFF	TGCGCCAGCAGCCCGATGATCCTAGTGGCGGTAAATGAGCAGTTCTTC
NA	TRBV7-2	16	TRBJ2-1	TRBD2	CASSLVWGGSYNEQFF	TGTGCCAGCAGCTTAGTTTGGGGGGGCTCCTACAATGAGCAGTTCTTC
few	TRBV7-2	15	TRBJ1-4	NA	CASSGGEVNNEKLFF	TGTGCCAGCAGCGGGGGGGAAGTGAACAATGAAAAACTGTTTTTT
NA	TRBV6-2/TRBV6-3	16	TRBJ2-1	NA	CASSYSRFGTYNEQFF	TGTGCCAGCAGTTACTCGAGATTCGGAACTTACAATGAGCAGTTCTTC
NA	TRBV7-2	13	TRBJ2-3	NA	CASSYLIADTQYF	TGTGCCAGCAGCTACCTGATTGCGGATACGCAGTATTTT
NA	TRBV20-1	15	TRBJ1-1	NA	CSASQARVPYTEAFF	TGCAGTGCTTCCCAGGCGCGGGTTCCCTACACTGAAGCTTTCTTT
NA	TRBV25-1	13	TRBJ2-7	NA	CASSTPGVQEQYF	TGTGCCAGCAGTACCCCCGGAGTGCAGGAGCAGTACTTC
NA	TRBV29-1	13	TRBJ1-3	NA	CSVVGDRSDTIYF	TGCAGCGTTGTAGGCGATCGAAGCGACACCATATATTTT
NA	TRBV7-9	16	TRBJ2-1	TRBD1	CASSSATGSSYNEQFF	TGTGCCAGCAGCTCCGCGACAGGGAGCTCCTACAATGAGCAGTTCTTC
few	TRBV7-2	18	TRBJ2-1	NA	CASSEGVGGASSYNEQFF	TGTGCCAGCAGCGAAGGGGTCGGGGGCGCAAGCTCCTACAATGAGCAGTTCTTC
NA	TRBV11-2	15	TRBJ2-7	NA	CASSLRQAEFDEQYF	TGTGCCAGCAGCTTAAGACAGGCAGAATTTGACGAGCAGTACTTC
NA	TRBV6-1	15	TRBJ2-7	NA	CASSPLRTETYEQYF	TGTGCCAGCAGCCCTCTTCGGACCGAGACCTACGAGCAGTACTTC
NA	TRBV29-1	12	TRBJ1-1	NA	CSVKLVNTEAFF	TGCAGCGTTAAATTAGTCAACACTGAAGCTTTCTTT
few	TRBV7-8	15	TRBJ2-5	TRBD1	CASSSPLDRVETQYF	TGTGCCAGCAGCTCACCACTTGACAGGGTAGAGACCCAGTACTTC
NA	TRBV12-3/TRBV12-4	14	TRBJ1-6	NA	CASSLQNYNSPLHF	TGTGCCAGCAGTTTACAGAACTATAATTCACCCCTCCACTTT
NA	TRBV7-8	17	TRBJ2-3	NA	CASSLPGQESSTDTQYF	TGTGCCAGCAGCCTCCCAGGTCAGGAGTCTAGCACAGATACGCAGTATTTT
many	TRBV7-2	13	TRBJ2-5	TRBD2	CASSAGGAGAQYF	TGTGCCAGCAGCGCCGGGGGGGCGGGGGCCCAGTACTTC
once	TRBV7-6	15	TRBJ2-2	NA	CASSPSPGRTGELFF	TGTGCCAGCAGCCCGAGCCCCGGCAGGACCGGGGAGCTGTTTTTT
NA	TRBV10-1	14	TRBJ2-6	NA	CASSGDSLPDILTF	TGCGCCAGCAGTGGAGACAGCCTTCCAGATATCCTGACTTTC
NA	TRBV20-1	16	TRBJ2-1	TRBD2	CSAPPTSGRTYNEQFF	TGCAGTGCTCCTCCGACTAGCGGGAGAACCTACAATGAGCAGTTCTTC
few	TRBV2	14	TRBJ2-1	NA	CASSSDRRYNEQFF	TGTGCCAGCAGTTCGGACAGAAGATACAATGAGCAGTTCTTC
NA	TRBV7-2	15	TRBJ1-4	NA	CASSSGGGRDEKLFF	TGTGCCAGCAGCTCCGGGGGGGGGCGTGATGAAAAACTGTTTTTT
NA	TRBV6-1	18	TRBJ1-2	NA	CASWTVSRRGPLNYGYTF	TGTGCCAGCTGGACCGTTTCCCGGCGGGGGCCCTTAAACTATGGCTACACCTTC
NA	TRBV6-2/TRBV6-3	15	TRBJ2-5	TRBD2	CASRLWGGIGETQYF	TGTGCCAGCAGACTATGGGGGGGGATTGGCGAGACCCAGTACTTC
few	TRBV19	22	TRBJ1-4	NA	CAISGWAGDAEVPGGPNEKLFF	TGTGCCATTAGTGGTTGGGCCGGGGACGCCGAGGTTCCCGGAGGTCCTAATGAAAAACTGTTTTTT
NA	TRBV2	15	TRBJ1-3	NA	CASKGRAGSGNTIYF	TGTGCCAGCAAAGGAAGGGCAGGTTCTGGAAACACCATATATTTT
NA	TRBV19	14	TRBJ2-1	TRBD1	CASNLGQGQEEQFF	TGTGCCAGTAATCTCGGGCAGGGACAGGAGGAGCAGTTCTTC